This entry describes one T cell receptor (beta chain). The data stem from a study of tissue T cells after allogeneic stem cell transplantation. Study summary: Tissue samples with histologically apparent lymphocytes on H&E review were prioritized for sequencing.

Sequencing used immunoSEQ multiplex PCR; TCRdb keeps in-frame clones, though not all of them. The repertoire has 20,000 to 25,000 clones, around four fifths of them found once; the top ten carry roughly 7.1%. CDR3 length: 14 residues. Trimming stripped 3 bases from V and 8 bases from J, with 17 bases between. Per the germline V gene, CDR1 is SGHNT and CDR2 is YYREEE (reference sequence). Sequenced here: tissue from the ileum, sampled at autopsy. The origin of this receptor is a female donor at least 60 years old with lung cancer. The chain has TRBV5-4 and TRBJ1-2; a possible D gene is TRBD1 (6 bases). CDR3 in amino acids: CASSSLKNREGYTF. In DNA form, the CDR3 reads TGTGCCAGCAGCTCCCTCAAGAACAGGGAAGGCTACACCTTC.